One sample yielded the 11 T cell receptor beta chains listed below, sequenced in a study of human T cells and chemical hapten exposure. One entry per CDR3 protein results from TCRdb running MiXCR on the RACE reads. The sample includes 99,000 or so distinct CDR3 sequences, 30% to 35% of them seen just once. Time point noted: patch test 3, about 24 weeks after DPC sensitization. Treatment meaning: therapeutic diphenylcyclopropenone sensitization with weekly scalp DPC. The source was whole blood, collected in connection with sensitization to the hapten diphenylcyclopropenone (DPC). These receptors were collected from a man aged 40-50 years with alopecia areata. Some clones in this sample may be carry-over from other donors' samples.

The V and J genes are TRBV7-8 and TRBJ2-3, with 12 bases identical to TRBD2. The length of the CDR3 is 15 residues. The V gene's germline CDR1 is SGHVS and CDR2 FQNEAQ. Trimming at V came to 3 bases and at J to 5 bases, leaving 3 bases not matched to a gene. This CDR3 reads CASSFLAGGQDTQYF. In DNA, the CDR3 is TGTGCCAGCAGCTTTCTAGCGGGAGGGCAAGATACGCAGTATTTT.

V gene TRBV12-3 or TRBV12-4 combines with J gene TRBJ2-7; 7 bases fit TRBD1. With 6 bases clipped from V and 4 bases from J, the junction kept 9 bases outside the gene matches. This CDR3 region has 14 residues. CDR3 in DNA: TGTGCCAGCAGACCGGGACAGTCTCATTACGAGCAGTACTTC. Its translation: CASRPGQSHYEQYF.

This chain uses TRBV20-1 with TRBJ2-2; D is unresolved. Germline values: CDR1 DFQATT, CDR2 SNEGSKA (reference sequence). This CDR3 is 14 amino acids long. V was clipped by 5 bases and J by 2 bases, with 12 bases between them. CDR3 region: CSAAVLQNTGELFF. The CDR3 DNA reads TGCAGTGCTGCGGTACTGCAAAACACCGGGGAGCTGTTTTTT.

V is TRBV28 and J is TRBJ2-7; 10 bases align to TRBD1. Germline V CDR1 and CDR2: MDHEN, SYDVKM. The CDR3 consists of 15 residues. CDR3 DNA: TGTGCCAGCACTATGACAGGGGGCGGATCCTCCGAGCAGTACGTC. Amino acid sequence: CASTMTGGGSSEQYV.

The V and J genes are TRBV20-1 and TRBJ2-1; TRBD1 aligns across 7 bases. The CDR3 spans 15 residues. The V segment lost 2 bases and the J segment 3 bases; nucleotides outside the gene matches: 7. CDR1 is DFQATT and CDR2 is SNEGSKA in the germline V gene (reference sequence). As DNA, the CDR3 is TGCAGTGCTAGACCGTTCGGGGACAGCTACAATGAGCAGTTCTTC. Protein sequence: CSARPFGDSYNEQFF.

This clonotype occurred a few times. CDR3 residues: CSAALGTNYGYTF. In DNA, the CDR3 is TGCAGTGCTGCCCTGGGGACTAACTATGGCTACACCTTC. The chain carries TRBV20-1 and TRBJ1-2; D uncertain. CDR3 length: 13 residues. Trimming took 5 bases from V and 0 from J, leaving 10 bases between them. In germline, CDR1 is DFQATT, CDR2 SNEGSKA (reference sequence).

The chain is built from TRBV27 and TRBJ1-1; no firm D call. CDR1 MNHEY and CDR2 SMNVEV come from the germline V gene (reference sequence). The CDR3 spans 13 residues. Trimming took off 6 bases at V and 0 bases at J, with 8 bases between the two ends. As DNA, the CDR3 is TGTGCCAGCAGCCGGACCGTGAACACTGAAGCTTTCTTT. This encodes CASSRTVNTEAFF.

Comments on this clonotype: A much larger clonotype is one base distant, so this may be a read error. The rearrangement joins TRBV5-6 to TRBJ1-1, with D uncertain. The CDR3 is made up of 11 amino acids. Germline V gives CDR1 SGHDT, CDR2 YYEEEE. CDR3 bases: TGTGCCAGCAACTTGAACACTGAAGCTTTCTTT. It translates to CASNLNTEAFF.

This clonotype was observed a handful of times. The J gene is TRBJ2-5, the V gene TRBV28; TRBD2 matches at 11 bases. Trimming removed 8 bases from V and 2 bases from J; junction bases left unmatched: 7. The CDR3 contains 15 residues. Germline V lookup: CDR1 MDHEN, CDR2 SYDVKM. CDR3 loop: CASLNSGRAQETQYF. The CDR3 DNA follows: TGTGCCAGCCTAAATAGCGGGAGGGCACAAGAGACCCAGTACTTC.

The rearrangement links TRBV12-3 or TRBV12-4 to TRBJ1-1, with 8 nucleotides matching TRBD1. This CDR3 is 18 amino acids long. Germline trimming cut 2 bases from V and 2 bases from J; bases unmatched to any gene: 13. The CDR3 sequence: CASSLYGGTGPYNTEAFF. The CDR3 DNA sequence: TGTGCCAGCAGTTTATATGGGGGGACAGGCCCCTATAACACTGAAGCTTTCTTT.

The chain is built from TRBV6-6 and TRBJ2-5; 9 positions match TRBD1. The CDR3 is 15 amino acids. Germline V gene data show CDR1 as MNHNY and CDR2 as SVGAGI (reference sequence). J was trimmed by 5 bases and V by 6 bases; bases with no gene match: 10. This chain's CDR3 is CASRQPGTGLETQYF. CDR3 coding DNA: TGTGCCAGCAGACAGCCCGGGACAGGGTTGGAGACCCAGTACTTC.